This is a list of T cell receptor beta chains from one sample in a study of T cells in Graves' hyperthyroidism and ophthalmopathy. TCRdb independently ran MiXCR on the multiplex PCR reads; one entry per CDR3 protein. The table has over 350,000 distinct CDR3 sequences, roughly 20% seen once. Sequences were obtained from blood. The receptors come from a man aged 18-30 years with Graves' ophthalmopathy. The CDR3 runs from the conserved cysteine through the conserved F or W.

TRBV10-3	CAIGPGLSTDTQYF
TRBV11-2	CASSSNRGSRNPYGYTF
TRBV28	CASSLVSGGSYNEQFF
TRBV27	CASSLGFGAENIQYF
TRBV24-1	CATGLETQYF
TRBV6-1	CASSPGGTYGYTF
TRBV6-2/TRBV6-3	CASSLETGNTQYF
TRBV2	CASSGGRYEAFF
TRBV7-9	CASSRRGLSSYNEQFF
TRBV11-3	CASSNHRDTEAFF
TRBV20-1	CSAIGLAGGANTGELFF
TRBV6-1	CASSSQGFNQPQHF
TRBV18	CASSPSTSGEQYF
TRBV4-1	CASSRGLAGAPSTDTQYF
TRBV5-1	CASSLDGDTYNSPLHF
TRBV6-1	CASRATGSIYGYTF
TRBV5-1	CASSLGTGDGYTF
TRBV5-6	CASSLGHREDQPQHF
TRBV7-9	CASTRQGNEQFF
TRBV24-1	CATGTGDPYEQYF
TRBV6-1	CASSGPGRYGYTF
TRBV7-3	CASSLSDREETQYF
TRBV6-1	CASWESGTEAFF
TRBV18	CASSLSGVYEQYF
TRBV7-8	CASSLVIGTEAFF
TRBV3-1	CASSRAAGGKGTQYF
TRBV7-9	CASSLMGAETQYF
TRBV2	CASSEPREVYEQYF
TRBV27	CASSLTRETEAFF
TRBV11-2	CASSREVAEQYF
TRBV19	CASLALSRGSTEAFF
TRBV6-2/TRBV6-3	CASSPRTGRNEQFF
TRBV6-1	CASSPPAGRGGYNSPLHF
TRBV13	CASSLDRGGVAKNIQYF
TRBV20-1	CSAPDRSGETQYF
TRBV20-1	CSASHPGTGELFF
TRBV15	CATSRDRGGSYEQYF
TRBV12-3/TRBV12-4	CASSLSGVAKNIQYF
TRBV6-1	CASSDIESGANVLTF
TRBV4-1	CASSQSITGFSSYEQYF
TRBV28	CASSFGDMNTEAFF
TRBV5-1	CASSPLGSDSNQPQHF
TRBV19	CASSTRRSSGNTIYF
TRBV5-1	CASSFGTGGNYGYTF
TRBV7-9	CASSHSWRRNEQFF
TRBV28	CASRPYSGTGGQGTEAFF
TRBV11-2	CASSLSGGGTDYYGYTF
TRBV2	CASSESGTQYF
TRBV29-1	CSVDTGVNGYTF
TRBV3-1	CASSQEVRSYGYTF
TRBV7-9	CASSILQAVDEKLFF
TRBV7-9	CASNHGDRAHEQFF
TRBV6-1	CASSEYPSSYEQYF
TRBV19	CASTQETASGEKLFF
TRBV5-1	CASSLELAGGPNEQYF
TRBV3-1	CASSLDFSSYEQYF
TRBV7-3	CASSSLAGIQDTQYF
TRBV27	CASSLLGTGYRRNTEAFF
TRBV9	CASSPQGGTEGNTIYF
TRBV7-9	CASRDRAGETQYF